This T cell receptor (beta chain) stems from a study of T-cell reconstitution after alpha-beta-depleted transplantation in children (dated by TCRdb to 2016 to 2017). Some background on the complete study: The study quantitatively tracked T-cell immune reconstitution after TCRalphabeta/CD19-depleted allogeneic hematopoietic cell transplantation in children using TCR repertoire profiling.

Libraries were made using PCR. Sequencing was carried out with an Illumina HiSeq 2500. Molecular barcoding was employed in the preparation of TCR libraries, with unique molecular identifiers being used to normalize TCRbeta repertoire quantification. Starting from the raw public reads, TCRdb applied fastp trimming at Q25, assembled clones with MiXCR and retained in-frame beta chains. Merged by CDR3 protein, the rows form single entries marked with the most common genes and DNA. This sample comprises 450,000 to 500,000 distinct CDR3 sequences, 9.5% to 15% of them detected only once. The ten largest clones capture roughly 5.4% of the sample. From its cysteine to its phenylalanine, the CDR3 spans 12 amino acids. The retained sequence is limited to the CDR3, 36 bases, with the frame set at the first base. Remarks on this clonotype: Its specific antigen is unknown. No qualities accompany the bases; no much larger clone lies one base away.

The sequence joins TRBV21-1 to TRBJ2-5. TRBV21-1 is flagged as a pseudogene. The sequenced sample was PBMCs from the stem cell graft donor, obtained from the stem cell graft. The receptor was isolated from a human donor who donated a stem cell graft to a child with combined immunodeficiency. The sequenced DNA: TGTGCCAGCCTCAGGAGAAGGAAGACCCAGTACTTC. It encodes CASLRRRKTQYF.